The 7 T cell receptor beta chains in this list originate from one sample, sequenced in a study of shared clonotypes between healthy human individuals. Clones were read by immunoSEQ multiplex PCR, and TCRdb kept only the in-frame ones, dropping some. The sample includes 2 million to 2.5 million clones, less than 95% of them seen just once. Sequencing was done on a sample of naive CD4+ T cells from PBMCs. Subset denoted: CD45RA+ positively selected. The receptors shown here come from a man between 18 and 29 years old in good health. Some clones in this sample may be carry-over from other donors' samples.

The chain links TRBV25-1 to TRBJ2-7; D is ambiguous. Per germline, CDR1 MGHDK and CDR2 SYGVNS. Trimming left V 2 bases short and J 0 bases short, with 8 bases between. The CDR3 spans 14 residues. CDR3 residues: CASSERLSSYEQYF. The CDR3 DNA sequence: TGTGCCAGCAGTGAAAGACTTAGCTCCTACGAGCAGTACTTC.

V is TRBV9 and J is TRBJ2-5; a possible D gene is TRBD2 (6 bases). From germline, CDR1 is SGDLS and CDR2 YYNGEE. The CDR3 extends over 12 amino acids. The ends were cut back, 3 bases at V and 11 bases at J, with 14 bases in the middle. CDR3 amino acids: CASSERPGEQYF. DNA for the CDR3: TGTGCCAGCAGCGAGAGGCCGGGGGAGCAGTACTTC.

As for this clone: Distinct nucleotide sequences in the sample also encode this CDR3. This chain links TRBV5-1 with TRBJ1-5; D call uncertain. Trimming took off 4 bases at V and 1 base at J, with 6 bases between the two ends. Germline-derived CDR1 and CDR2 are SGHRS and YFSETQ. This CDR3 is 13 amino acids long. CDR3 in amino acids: CASSPESNQPQHF. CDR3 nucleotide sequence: TGCGCCAGCAGCCCCGAGAGCAATCAGCCCCAGCATTTT.

The CDR3 here is CASSFQARDEQYF. The DNA of the CDR3 is TGTGCCAGCAGTTTCCAGGCCCGGGACGAGCAGTACTTC. V usage is TRBV28 and J usage is TRBJ2-7; D is undetermined. From germline, CDR1 is MDHEN and CDR2 SYDVKM. Trimming removed 3 bases from V and 5 bases from J, with 11 bases in between. CDR3 length equals 13 residues.

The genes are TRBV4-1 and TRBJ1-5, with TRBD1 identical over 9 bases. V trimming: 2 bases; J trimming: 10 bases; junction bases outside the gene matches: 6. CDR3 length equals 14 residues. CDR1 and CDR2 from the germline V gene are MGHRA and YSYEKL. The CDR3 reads CASSQRTGDRPQHF. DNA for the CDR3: TGCGCCAGCAGCCAAAGGACAGGGGACAGACCCCAGCATTTT.

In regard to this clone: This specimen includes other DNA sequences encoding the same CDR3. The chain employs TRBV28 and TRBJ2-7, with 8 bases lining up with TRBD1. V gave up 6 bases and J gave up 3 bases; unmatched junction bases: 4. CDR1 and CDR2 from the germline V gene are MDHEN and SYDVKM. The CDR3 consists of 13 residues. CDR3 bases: TGTGCCAGCAGCCCCGGACAGGGCTACGAGCAGTACTTC. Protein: CASSPGQGYEQYF.

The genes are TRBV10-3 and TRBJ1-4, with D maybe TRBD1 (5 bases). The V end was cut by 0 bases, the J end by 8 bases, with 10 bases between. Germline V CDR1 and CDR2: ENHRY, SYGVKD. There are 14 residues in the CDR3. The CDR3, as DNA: TGTGCCATCAGTGAGTCCGCGGGGGAGGAAAAACTGTTTTTT. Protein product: CAISESAGEEKLFF.